Following are 27 T cell receptor beta chains from one sample sequenced in a study of blood T cell repertoires in COVID-19. Assay used: immunoSEQ multiplex PCR; TCRdb lists only in-frame clones, some missing. The table lists fewer than 150,000 clones, approximately 83% of them singletons. What was sequenced was peripheral blood. Source of these receptors: a woman aged 50 to 60 who had recovered from COVID-19.

The J gene is TRBJ1-1, the V gene TRBV7-9; the D is unclear. The CDR3 runs 15 residues. Looked up from germline, CDR1 is SEHNR and CDR2 is FQNEAQ (reference sequence). V was clipped by 3 bases and J by 1 base, with 12 bases between them. CDR3: CASSLNRGWNTEAFF. CDR3 DNA: TGTGCCAGCAGCTTGAATAGAGGGTGGAACACTGAAGCTTTCTTT.

In nucleotides, the CDR3 is TGTGCCAGCAGCCCTGGGGGGGGAGATACGCAGTATTTT. This gives the protein CASSPGGGDTQYF. The V and J genes are TRBV7-3 and TRBJ2-3; 7 bases map to TRBD2. There are 13 residues in the CDR3. The germline gives CDR1 SGHTA, CDR2 FQGTGA. J lost 5 bases, V lost 5 bases, and 4 bases had no gene match.

J is TRBJ1-5 and V is TRBV28; unclear D gene. V dropped 4 bases and J dropped 1 base, with 8 bases sitting between them. The CDR3 runs to 14 residues. In germline, CDR1 is MDHEN, CDR2 SYDVKM. The CDR3 loop reads CASSYGESNQPQHF. Written as DNA, the CDR3 is TGTGCCAGCAGTTACGGGGAGAGCAATCAGCCCCAGCATTTT.

This clone showed up just once. This chain connects TRBV18 to TRBJ1-2; D is undetermined. The CDR3 totals 14 residues. Trimming removed 2 bases from V and 3 bases from J, with 10 bases in between. Germline values: CDR1 KGHSH, CDR2 LQKENI. The CDR3 loop reads CASSPVIGDYGYTF. CDR3 bases: TGTGCCAGCTCACCAGTGATCGGGGACTATGGCTACACCTTC.

The V call is TRBV19, the J call TRBJ1-4; 7 nucleotides match TRBD1. V gave up 3 bases and J gave up 5 bases; unmatched junction bases: 12. CDR3 length: 17 amino acids. Per germline, CDR1 LNHDA and CDR2 SQIVND (reference sequence). CDR3 bases: TGTGCCAGTAGTATCTCGGACAGGCCTTGGTCGAATGAAAAACTGTTTTTT. Its protein product is CASSISDRPWSNEKLFF.

The genes are TRBV6-5 and TRBJ2-2; 9 bases agree with TRBD2. Germline trimming cut 2 bases from V and 5 bases from J; bases unmatched to any gene: 3. The germline CDR1 and CDR2 sequences are MNHEY and SVGAGI. CDR3 length equals 15 residues. DNA of the CDR3: TGTGCCAGCAGTTACGGGCTAGCGGGGACCGGGGAGCTGTTTTTT. Residues: CASSYGLAGTGELFF.

The V gene is TRBV18, the J gene TRBJ2-1; 8 bases line up with TRBD2. V lost 3 bases and J lost 2; bases outside the gene matches: 0. The CDR3 is 14 amino acids. Germline loops: CDR1 KGHSH, CDR2 LQKENI. In nucleotides, the CDR3 is TGTGCCAGCTCACCCGGGGGGGCCTACAATGAGCAGTTCTTC. Encoded protein: CASSPGGAYNEQFF.

The J gene is TRBJ2-1, the V gene TRBV5-4; D may be TRBD1 (8 bases). The CDR3 spans 15 residues. V shed 4 bases and J shed 6 bases, with 17 bases lying between them. Germline V gives CDR1 SGHNT, CDR2 YYREEE (reference sequence). This CDR3 reads CASSPPTGEGNEQFF. CDR3 DNA: TGTGCCAGCAGCCCCCCGACAGGGGAGGGCAATGAGCAGTTCTTC.

The chain recombines TRBV19 with TRBJ2-3; 8 positions agree with TRBD2. Trimming took 1 base from V and 4 from J; bases not matched to a gene: 10. Germline CDR1 LNHDA, CDR2 SQIVND (reference sequence). CDR3 length: 17 residues. The CDR3 nucleotides read TGTGCCAGTAGTATAGGTCGAGCGGGAGTTTTTGCAGATACGCAGTATTTT. This gives the protein CASSIGRAGVFADTQYF.

The chain carries TRBV6-5 and TRBJ1-2, with D possibly matching TRBD1 (6 bases). The CDR3 loop spans 14 amino acids. Germline-derived CDR1 and CDR2 are MNHEY and SVGAGI. Trimming cost V 7 bases and J 4 bases, with 16 bases left between them. The CDR3 region is CASTQRGGGYGYTF. In DNA form, the CDR3 reads TGTGCCAGCACCCAAAGGGGGGGCGGCTATGGCTACACCTTC.

This clone was found once. J is TRBJ2-2 and V is TRBV7-2; 7 bases match TRBD1. CDR3 length equals 17 residues. Germline loops: CDR1 SGHTA, CDR2 FQGNSA. V dropped 7 bases and J dropped 4; count of bases not matched to a gene: 15. This CDR3 reads CASTPRPGTESTGELFF. DNA for the CDR3: TGTGCCAGCACCCCCCGCCCCGGGACAGAAAGCACCGGGGAGCTGTTTTTT.

This chain connects TRBV18 to TRBJ2-1; no definite D call. Germline CDR1 and CDR2: KGHSH and LQKENI. Trimming took 0 bases from V and 4 from J, leaving 13 bases between them. This CDR3 has 16 amino acids. The CDR3 region has the DNA TGTGCCAGCTCACCACCGGCGGCAGTAAAATACAATGAGCAGTTCTTC. Amino acids: CASSPPAAVKYNEQFF.

This clone has only one observation. The chain joins TRBV11-2 to TRBJ2-5; a weak D match, TRBD2 (5 bases). V lost 3 bases to trimming and J lost 5 bases, with 19 bases between them. CDR1 is SGHAT, CDR2 FQNNGV, per germline. The CDR3 has 16 residues. CDR3 region: CASSFGGGLKRETQYF. In DNA form, the CDR3 reads TGTGCCAGCAGCTTCGGAGGCGGGCTAAAGCGGGAGACCCAGTACTTC.

V gene TRBV21-1 combines with J gene TRBJ1-2; the table's D call, TRBD1, was not checked against the DNA. TRBV21-1 is noted as a pseudogene. The length of the CDR3 is 18 residues. The CDR3 bases are TGTGCCAGCAGCAAAGGCAATGGGACGACAGGGAGGTTCTCTGGCTACACCTTC. Translated: CASSKGNGTTGRFSGYTF.

The V and J genes are TRBV2 and TRBJ1-5; 8 bases fit TRBD1. Germline V gene lookup returns CDR1 SNHLY and CDR2 FYNNEI. With V trimmed by 9 bases and J by 9 bases, 16 bases remained unmatched. The CDR3 runs 15 residues. The CDR3 reads CASKPGTGLFSPQHF. The DNA for the CDR3 is TGTGCCAGTAAACCCGGGACAGGTCTTTTTTCGCCCCAGCATTTT. Based on the CDR3 plus reference TRBV2 and TRBJ1-5, the full variable domain is EPEVTQTPSHQVTQMGQEVILRCVPISNHLYFYWYRQILGQKVEFLVSFYNNEISEKSEIFDDQFSVERPDGSNFTLKIRSTKLEDSAMYFCASKPGTGLFSPQHFGDGTRLSIL.

This chain joins TRBV2 and TRBJ2-7, with 11 bases aligning to TRBD2. Looked up from germline, CDR1 is SNHLY and CDR2 is FYNNEI. This CDR3 comprises 13 residues. V was clipped by 11 bases and J by 3 bases; unmatched bases: 6. CDR3 loop: CAGRTSGHYEQYF. In DNA, the CDR3 is TGTGCCGGGCGGACTAGCGGGCACTACGAGCAGTACTTC.

The rearrangement joins TRBV6-6 to TRBJ1-1; tentatively, D is TRBD1 (5 bases). Per germline, CDR1 MNHNY and CDR2 SVGAGI (reference sequence). Trimming stripped 4 bases from V and 5 bases from J, with 11 bases between. There are 13 residues in the CDR3. CDR3 in amino acids: CASSSRQSTEAFF. The CDR3 DNA sequence: TGTGCCAGCAGTTCTCGACAGTCAACTGAAGCTTTCTTT.

This clone turned up a few times. The genes are TRBV5-4 and TRBJ1-4; D uncertain. Germline CDR1 reads SGHNT; CDR2 reads YYREEE (reference sequence). The length of the CDR3 is 15 residues. V gave up 3 bases and J gave up 5 bases, with 14 bases separating them. DNA for the CDR3: TGTGCCAGCAGCTCAGGAGGGAACCTAAATGAAAAACTGTTTTTT. It translates to CASSSGGNLNEKLFF. The whole variable domain, filled in from reference TRBV5-4 and TRBJ1-4, reads ETGVTQSPTHLIKTRGQQVTLRCSSQSGHNTVSWYQQALGQGPQFIFQYYREEENGRGNFPPRFSGLQFPNYSSELNVNALELDDSALYLCASSSGGNLNEKLFFGSGTQLSVL.

The chain is built from TRBV6-5 and TRBJ1-1; tentatively, D is TRBD1 (6 bases). Germline V gene sequence: CDR1 MNHEY, CDR2 SVGAGI. This CDR3 region has 13 residues. CDR3 nucleotides: TGTGTCACAACTACAGGGAAGAACACTGAAGCTTTCTTT. Translating it yields CVTTTGKNTEAFF.

This clone occurred a few times. The genes are TRBV18 and TRBJ2-5; 7 nucleotides line up with TRBD2. Per the germline V gene, CDR1 is KGHSH and CDR2 is LQKENI. The CDR3 is made up of 14 amino acids. Unmatched junction bases numbered 2, after V lost 4 bases and J lost 0 bases. CDR3 loop: CASSRGLYQETQYF. The CDR3 DNA sequence: TGTGCCAGCTCACGGGGACTATACCAAGAGACCCAGTACTTC.

V is TRBV6-1 and J is TRBJ1-5; D uncertain. This CDR3 spans 14 amino acids. Germline V gene lookup returns CDR1 MNHNS and CDR2 SASEGT. V was shortened by 1 base and J by 3 bases, with 7 bases between the two germline ends. This CDR3 reads CASSEGWPNQPQHF. DNA for the CDR3: TGTGCCAGCAGTGAAGGATGGCCCAATCAGCCCCAGCATTTT.

The genes are TRBV28 and TRBJ2-1; D call uncertain. V lost 5 bases and J 3 bases, leaving 5 bases between the germline ends. The CDR3 contains 12 residues. The germline V gene has CDR1 MDHEN and CDR2 SYDVKM. Here the CDR3 reads CASSPSYNEQFF. The CDR3 nucleotides are TGTGCCAGCAGTCCGAGCTACAATGAGCAGTTCTTC.

V is TRBV2 and J is TRBJ1-2, with D tentatively TRBD1 (5 bases). Germline V gene data show CDR1 as SNHLY and CDR2 as FYNNEI. The CDR3 loop spans 12 amino acids. V was trimmed by 5 bases and J by 8 bases, leaving 12 bases between them. CDR3 in DNA: TGTGCCAGCAGTCTCAAAACAGGAGGCTACACCTTC. As protein: CASSLKTGGYTF.

J is TRBJ2-7 and V is TRBV9; the match to TRBD2 covers 8 bases. The J segment lost 3 bases and the V segment lost 4 bases, leaving 9 bases of the junction unmatched. This CDR3 is 15 amino acids long. The germline CDR1 and CDR2 sequences are SGDLS and YYNGEE. The chain's CDR3 is CASSPFDSGIYEQYF. For the CDR3, the DNA is TGTGCCAGCAGCCCTTTTGATAGCGGGATCTACGAGCAGTACTTC.

This rearrangement joins TRBV5-1 to TRBJ1-2; tentative D call: TRBD1 (6 bases). Germline CDR1 reads SGHRS; CDR2 reads YFSETQ. The CDR3 is 16 amino acids. The germline V and J ends were trimmed by 3 bases and 0 bases, with 15 bases remaining between them. The CDR3 bases are TGCGCCAGCAGCTCGGGGGGCATCGGGGCTAACTATGGCTACACCTTC. Translation: CASSSGGIGANYGYTF.

This clone was detected only once. The chain combines TRBV7-2 with TRBJ2-1; D unresolved. This CDR3 has 13 amino acids. V was shortened by 2 bases and J by 1 base, with 3 bases between the two germline ends. CDR1 and CDR2 (germline): SGHTA, FQGNSA. In DNA form, the CDR3 reads TGTGCCAGCAGCTTAACATCCTACAATGAGCAGTTCTTC. This gives the protein CASSLTSYNEQFF.

The J gene is TRBJ2-3, the V gene TRBV9; 9 bases agree with TRBD2. The CDR3 spans 15 residues. Germline CDR1 reads SGDLS; CDR2 reads YYNGEE. With 1 base clipped from V and 3 bases from J, the junction kept 3 bases outside the gene matches. Here the CDR3 reads CASSVFSGRTDTQYF. Here the CDR3 DNA reads TGTGCCAGCAGCGTATTTAGCGGGAGAACAGATACGCAGTATTTT.